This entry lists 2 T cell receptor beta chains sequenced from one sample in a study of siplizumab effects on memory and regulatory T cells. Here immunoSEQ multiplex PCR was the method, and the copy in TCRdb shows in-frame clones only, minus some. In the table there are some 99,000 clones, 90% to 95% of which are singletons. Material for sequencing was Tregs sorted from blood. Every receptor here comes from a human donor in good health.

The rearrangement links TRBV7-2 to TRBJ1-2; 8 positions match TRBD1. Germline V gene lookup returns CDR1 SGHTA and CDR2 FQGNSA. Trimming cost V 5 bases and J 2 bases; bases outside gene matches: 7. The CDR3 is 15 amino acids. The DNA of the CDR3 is TGTGCCAGCAGCGTAAACAGGGGGTGGAACTATGGCTACACCTTC. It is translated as CASSVNRGWNYGYTF.

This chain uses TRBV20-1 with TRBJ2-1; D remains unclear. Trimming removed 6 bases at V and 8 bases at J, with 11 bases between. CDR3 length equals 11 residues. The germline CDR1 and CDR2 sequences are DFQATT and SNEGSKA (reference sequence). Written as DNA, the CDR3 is TGCAGTGCCCCCAATACACATGAGCAGTTCTTC. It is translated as CSAPNTHEQFF.